The clone carrying this TCR beta chain occurred a few times. Its antigen is not identified. Reverse transcription of all isolated RNA meant that expressed TCRB transcripts were sequenced. Average read counts of stem cell-like memory T cell samples were approximately 940,000. The assay was immunoSEQ multiplex PCR, and TCRdb's table has in-frame clones only and misses some. The data show tens of thousands of clones, around a third seen once. These data belong to a study of beta chain features in type 1 diabetes. Across the study: The number of sorted cells examined across all samples was some 99,000,000. Notes on the study in general: A possible short-template PCR bias applies equally to patients and controls. The influence of HLA type on TCRB rearrangement stayed undetermined.

The CDR3 is made up of 15 amino acids. The trim removed 5 bases at V and 7 bases at J, leaving 10 bases unmatched. The V gene's germline CDR1 is SGHTA and CDR2 FQGNSA. Sequencing input: stem cell memory CD4+ T cells from blood. The origin of this receptor is a woman under 30 in good health. The chain has TRBV7-2 and TRBJ2-2; 7 nucleotides align to TRBD1. The DNA of the CDR3 is TGTGCCAGCAGCCTGCGACAAGGGGGCGACGGGGAGCTGTTTTTT. Translated: CASSLRQGGDGELFF.